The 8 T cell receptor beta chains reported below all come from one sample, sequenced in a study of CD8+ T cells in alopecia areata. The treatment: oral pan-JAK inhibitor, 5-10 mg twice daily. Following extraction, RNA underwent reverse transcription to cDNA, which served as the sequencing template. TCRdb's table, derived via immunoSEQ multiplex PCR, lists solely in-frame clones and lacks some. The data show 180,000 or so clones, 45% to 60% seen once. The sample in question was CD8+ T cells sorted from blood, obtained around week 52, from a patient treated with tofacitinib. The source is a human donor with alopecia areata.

As DNA, the CDR3 is TGCAGCGTTGAAGGGACTAGCGGGGCCTACGAGCAGTACTTC. Its translation: CSVEGTSGAYEQYF. V and J are TRBV29-1 and TRBJ2-7; 12 bases align to TRBD2. J was trimmed by 2 bases and V by 1 base; bases with no gene match: 0. The CDR3 covers 14 residues. The germline V gene has CDR1 SQVTM and CDR2 ANQGSEA.

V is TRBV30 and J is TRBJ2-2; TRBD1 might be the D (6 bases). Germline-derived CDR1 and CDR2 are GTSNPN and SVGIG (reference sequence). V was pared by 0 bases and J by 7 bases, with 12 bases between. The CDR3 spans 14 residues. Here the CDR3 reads CAWSVTGTDGELFF. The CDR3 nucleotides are TGTGCCTGGAGTGTAACAGGGACGGACGGGGAGCTGTTTTTT. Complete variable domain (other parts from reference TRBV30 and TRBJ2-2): SQTIHQWPATLVQPVGSPLSLECTVEGTSNPNLYWYRQAAGRGLQLLFYSVGIGQISSEVPQNLSASRPQDRQFILSSKKLLLSDSGFYLCAWSVTGTDGELFFGEGSRLTVL.

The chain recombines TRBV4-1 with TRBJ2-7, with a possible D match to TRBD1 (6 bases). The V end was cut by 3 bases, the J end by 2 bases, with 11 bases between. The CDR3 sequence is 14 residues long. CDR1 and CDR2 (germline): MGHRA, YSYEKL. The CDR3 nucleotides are TGCGCCAGCAGCCATGTTGACAGGACCTACGAGCAGTACTTC. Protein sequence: CASSHVDRTYEQYF.

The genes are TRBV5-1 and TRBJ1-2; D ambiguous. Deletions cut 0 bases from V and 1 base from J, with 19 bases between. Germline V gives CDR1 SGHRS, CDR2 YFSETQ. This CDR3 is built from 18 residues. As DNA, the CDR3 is TGCGCCAGCAGCTTGGAGATCCTCGCCCAGGAGGATAACTATGGCTACACCTTC. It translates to CASSLEILAQEDNYGYTF.

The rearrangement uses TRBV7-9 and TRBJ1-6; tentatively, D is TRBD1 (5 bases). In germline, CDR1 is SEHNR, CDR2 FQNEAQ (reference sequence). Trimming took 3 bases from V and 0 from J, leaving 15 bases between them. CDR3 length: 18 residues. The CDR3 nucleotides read TGTGCCAGCAGCTTCCCCCGCGACAGAAGCTCCTATAATTCACCCCTCCACTTT. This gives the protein CASSFPRDRSSYNSPLHF.

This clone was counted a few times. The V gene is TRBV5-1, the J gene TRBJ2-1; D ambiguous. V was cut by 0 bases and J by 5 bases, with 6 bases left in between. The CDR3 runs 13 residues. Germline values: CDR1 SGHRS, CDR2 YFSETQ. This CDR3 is CASSLVADNEQFF. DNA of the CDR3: TGCGCCAGCAGCTTGGTGGCAGACAATGAGCAGTTCTTC. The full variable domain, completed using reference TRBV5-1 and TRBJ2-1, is KAGVTQTPRYLIKTRGQQVTLSCSPISGHRSVSWYQQTPGQGLQFLFEYFSETQRNKGNFPGRFSGRQFSNSRSEMNVSTLELGDSALYLCASSLVADNEQFFGPGTRLTVL.

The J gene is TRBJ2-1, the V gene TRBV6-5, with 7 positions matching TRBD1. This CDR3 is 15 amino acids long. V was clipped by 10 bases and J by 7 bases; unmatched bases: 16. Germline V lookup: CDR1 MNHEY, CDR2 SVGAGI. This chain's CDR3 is CATKRMKGAGNEQFF. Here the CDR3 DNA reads TGTGCCACCAAAAGAATGAAGGGGGCAGGGAATGAGCAGTTCTTC.

The CDR3 DNA sequence: TGTGCCAGCAGTTACGCGGACAGGGTTCACTACGAGCAGTACTTC. Translated, it gives CASSYADRVHYEQYF. The V gene is TRBV6-5, the J gene TRBJ2-7, with TRBD1 matching over 8 bases. CDR1 MNHEY and CDR2 SVGAGI come from the germline V gene. Losses at the gene ends were 2 bases for V and 3 bases for J; bases not matched to a gene: 6. CDR3 length: 15 amino acids.